Below are 24 T cell receptor beta chains sequenced from a single sample in a study of cytomegalovirus exposure and HLA in healthy donors (dated by TCRdb to 2015 to 2018). Library construction relied on the immunoSEQ multiplex PCR assay. The multiplex PCR relied on a mix of 60 forward primers for TCR Vbeta segments and 13 reverse primers for TCR Jbeta segments. Held by TCRdb, this immuneACCESS table contains in-frame sequences only and omits some clones. Under half of the omission traces to an unresolved V gene where checked; the cause of the rest is unknown. This sample comprises tens of thousands of clones, approximately 70% of them detected only once. The ten biggest clones cover roughly 5.5% of the sample. The specimen was PBMCs. The receptor set was obtained from a man aged 50 to 59 in good health and CMV-seronegative.

The chain joins TRBV4-2 to TRBJ2-1; 11 bases fit TRBD2. Germline V gene data show CDR1 as LGHNA and CDR2 as YNFKEQ. The J segment lost 0 bases and the V segment lost 3 bases, leaving 1 base of the junction unmatched. The CDR3 contains 16 residues. CDR3 region: CASSHGTSGSYNEQFF. In DNA, the CDR3 is TGTGCCAGCAGCCATGGGACTAGCGGCTCCTACAATGAGCAGTTCTTC.

The gene calls are TRBV11-2 and TRBJ2-7, with 8 bases fitting TRBD2. With V trimmed by 5 bases and J by 5 bases, 11 bases remained unmatched. Germline V gene data show CDR1 as SGHAT and CDR2 as FQNNGV. This CDR3 has 15 amino acids. CDR3 residues: CASSLYSAGGDEQYF. The CDR3 DNA is TGTGCCAGCAGCCTTTATTCGGCGGGGGGCGACGAGCAGTACTTC. The complete variable domain, with remaining parts taken from reference TRBV11-2 and TRBJ2-7, reads EAGVAQSPRYKIIEKRQSVAFWCNPISGHATLYWYQQILGQGPKLLIQFQNNGVVDDSQLPKDRFSAERLKGVDSTLKIQPAKLEDSAVYLCASSLYSAGGDEQYFGPGTRLTVT.

The chain employs TRBV30 and TRBJ2-7; no clear D. Germline CDR1 reads GTSNPN; CDR2 reads SVGIG (reference sequence). The CDR3 covers 10 residues. The germline V and J ends were trimmed by 3 bases and 12 bases, with 12 bases remaining between them. The DNA of the CDR3 is TGTGCCTGGAGGGATTTACTACTGTACTTC. The encoded protein is CAWRDLLLYF.

The V call is TRBV5-6, the J call TRBJ2-5; 8 positions agree with TRBD1. The closer fit of TRBJ2-7 to the DNA end suggests the J call may be wrong. This CDR3 spans 14 amino acids. Germline V gene data show CDR1 as SGHDT and CDR2 as YYEEEE. The CDR3 here is CASSRQGAYYEQYF. The DNA of the CDR3 is TGTGCCAGCAGCCGCCAGGGGGCTTACTACGAGCAGTACTTC.

This chain links TRBV19 with TRBJ1-1, with D maybe TRBD1 (5 bases). The CDR3 consists of 14 residues. Germline CDR1 and CDR2: LNHDA and SQIVND (reference sequence). Trimming pared 2 bases from V and 1 base from J, leaving 8 bases between. DNA for the CDR3: TGTGCCAGTAGTATAAACAGGAGGAACACTGAAGCTTTCTTT. It is translated as CASSINRRNTEAFF.

The rearrangement links TRBV7-9 to TRBJ1-1; perhaps TRBD1 as D (6 bases). CDR1 SEHNR and CDR2 FQNEAQ come from the germline V gene (reference sequence). V was cut by 3 bases and J by 9 bases, with 11 bases left in between. The CDR3 extends over 12 amino acids. Here the CDR3 DNA reads TGTGCCAGCAGCTTCACAGGGCGTCAAGCTTTCTTT. Translating it yields CASSFTGRQAFF.

The chain joins TRBV11-1 to TRBJ2-5; TRBD2 matches at 10 bases. Germline loops: CDR1 SGHAT, CDR2 FQDESV (reference sequence). The CDR3 loop spans 16 amino acids. Trimming removed 1 base from V and 2 bases from J; junction bases left unmatched: 4. The CDR3 bases are TGTGCCAGCAGCTTAGAACTAGCGGGAAAACAAGAGACCCAGTACTTC. The encoded protein is CASSLELAGKQETQYF.

This chain links TRBV12-2 with TRBJ2-5; no check of the table's D call, TRBD2, against the DNA was made. TRBV12-2 is listed as a pseudogene. This CDR3 is 18 amino acids long. The CDR3 is CASRLAEGTSGGQETQYF. CDR3 nucleotide sequence: TGTGCAAGTCGCTTAGCCGAAGGGACTAGCGGGGGCCAAGAGACCCAGTACTTC.

The chain couples TRBV15 to TRBJ1-5; 10 bases fit TRBD1. The V gene's germline CDR1 is LNHNV and CDR2 YYDKDF (reference sequence). Trimming took 11 bases from V and 3 from J; bases not matched to a gene: 7. This CDR3 contains 14 residues. DNA of the CDR3: TGTGCCGCCGGACAGGGGGTTCCCAATCAGCCCCAGCATTTT. Encoded protein: CAAGQGVPNQPQHF.

V and J are TRBV30 and TRBJ1-6, with TRBD1 matching over 11 bases. V gave up 2 bases and J gave up 9 bases; unmatched junction bases: 9. The CDR3 totals 16 residues. From germline, CDR1 is GTSNPN and CDR2 SVGIG (reference sequence). The CDR3 spells CAWSFGQGAGASPLHF. The CDR3 DNA sequence: TGTGCCTGGAGTTTTGGACAGGGGGCTGGGGCTTCACCCCTCCACTTT.

This clone was recorded a few times. This sequence joins TRBV5-6 and TRBJ1-2; D is unresolved. CDR1 is SGHDT and CDR2 is YYEEEE in the germline V gene. The V and J ends lost 0 bases and 2 bases respectively, with 5 bases between them. The CDR3 is made up of 13 amino acids. Written as DNA, the CDR3 is TGTGCCAGCAGCTTGGACCAGAACTATGGCTACACCTTC. The encoded protein is CASSLDQNYGYTF.

As regards this clone: Its ends do not fully match the called genes, so a read error is possible. The rearrangement links TRBV11-2 to TRBJ1-2; 8 bases agree with TRBD1. CDR1 is SGHAT, CDR2 FQNNGV, per germline. This CDR3 comprises 16 residues. The CDR3 region is CASSLDRGPGFGGYTF. The CDR3 bases are TGTGCCAGCAGCCTAGACAGGGGACCAGGGTTTGGAGGCTACACCTTC.

The chain is built from TRBV15 and TRBJ1-2, with TRBD1 matching over 9 bases. Germline trimming cut 0 bases from V and 9 bases from J; bases unmatched to any gene: 14. Germline lookup yields CDR1 LNHNV and CDR2 YYDKDF (reference sequence). CDR3 length: 17 residues. CDR3 amino acids: CATSREGPGQGFKRYTF. The CDR3 DNA follows: TGTGCCACCAGCAGAGAAGGCCCGGGACAGGGCTTTAAGCGCTACACCTTC.

The chain carries TRBV28 and TRBJ2-5; 10 positions match TRBD2. The tail of the sequence fits TRBJ2-7 better, so the J call may be wrong. The CDR3 is 13 residues long. The germline V gene encodes CDR1 MDHEN and CDR2 SYDVKM. CDR3 DNA: TGTGCCAGCACTAGCGGGAGCTCCTACGAGCAGTACTTC. This gives the protein CASTSGSSYEQYF.

This chain connects TRBV6-1 to TRBJ1-2; D unclear. CDR3 size: 13 residues. With 6 bases removed from V and 8 bases from J, the gap between germline ends came to 16 bases. The V gene's germline CDR1 is MNHNS and CDR2 SASEGT. The CDR3 sequence: CASRETGNGGYTF. The CDR3 bases are TGTGCCAGCAGGGAAACCGGGAACGGAGGCTACACCTTC.

The V call is TRBV5-6, the J call TRBJ2-3, with 9 bases fitting TRBD2. Per the germline V gene, CDR1 is SGHDT and CDR2 is YYEEEE. The CDR3 has 17 residues. The V segment lost 4 bases and the J segment 2 bases; nucleotides outside the gene matches: 11. CDR3 protein: CASSRNSGGPFTDTQYF. For the CDR3, the DNA is TGTGCCAGCAGCCGGAATAGCGGGGGTCCTTTCACAGATACGCAGTATTTT.

The chain recombines TRBV19 with TRBJ2-2; tentative D call: TRBD2 (6 bases). The CDR3 is 13 residues long. Trimming cost V 1 base and J 7 bases, with 7 bases left between them. Germline V gene sequence: CDR1 LNHDA, CDR2 SQIVND (reference sequence). DNA for the CDR3: TGTGCCAGTAGTATAGGCGGGAACGGGGAGCTGTTTTTT. It encodes CASSIGGNGELFF.

This clone was seen more than once but under ten times. V usage is TRBV27 and J usage is TRBJ2-1; tentative D call: TRBD1 (6 bases). Germline CDR1 MNHEY, CDR2 SMNVEV (reference sequence). The CDR3 is 17 amino acids. V was trimmed by 1 base and J by 2 bases, leaving 15 bases between them. CDR3 loop: CASSLLPLGQAYNEQFF. The CDR3 DNA is TGTGCCAGCAGTTTATTACCCCTGGGACAAGCCTACAATGAGCAGTTCTTC.

CDR3 coding DNA: TGTGCCAGCAGCCCCGGGAAACTCTACGAGCAGTACTTC. It yields the protein CASSPGKLYEQYF. The J gene is TRBJ2-7, the V gene TRBV6-6; D might be TRBD2 (5 bases). The CDR3 totals 13 residues. Germline V gives CDR1 MNHNY, CDR2 SVGAGI (reference sequence). V lost 6 bases, J lost 3 bases, and 12 bases lay in between.

The rearrangement links TRBV11-3 to TRBJ2-2; the match to TRBD2 covers 10 bases. Unmatched junction bases numbered 4, after V lost 1 base and J lost 5 bases. The germline CDR1 and CDR2 sequences are SGHNT and YENEEA. CDR3 length equals 16 residues. The CDR3 sequence: CASSLGGTSVTGELFF. Here the CDR3 DNA reads TGTGCCAGCAGCTTAGGCGGGACTAGCGTGACCGGGGAGCTGTTTTTT.

For this clone: Germline is not matched at one junction end, which may reflect a read error. This chain joins TRBV25-1 and TRBJ2-1; 7 bases are shared with TRBD1. The CDR3 runs to 15 residues. The V gene's germline CDR1 is MGHDK and CDR2 SYGVNS. CDR3 bases: TGTGCCAGCAGTGAATTTGGCGCACAGGGGAATGGGCAGTTCTTC. Its protein product is CASSEFGAQGNGQFF.

This clone was found a few times. This CDR3 is CASSSQGAPHEQYF. CDR3 nucleotide sequence: TGTGCCAGCTCATCACAGGGGGCCCCCCACGAGCAGTACTTC. V usage is TRBV18 and J usage is TRBJ2-7; 9 bases are shared with TRBD1. Germline V gives CDR1 KGHSH, CDR2 LQKENI. CDR3 size: 14 residues. J gave up 5 bases and V 5 bases, and 7 bases lay outside the gene matches.

The table lists this clone with a count of one. The chain employs TRBV5-6 and TRBJ1-2; 9 nucleotides match TRBD1. The CDR3 totals 15 residues. Germline-derived CDR1 and CDR2 are SGHDT and YYEEEE. Trimming removed 4 bases from V and 2 bases from J; junction bases left unmatched: 6. The CDR3 DNA reads TGTGCCAGCAGCCCGGGACAGGGAAGAAACTATGGCTACACCTTC. It encodes CASSPGQGRNYGYTF. Filled out from reference TRBV5-6 and TRBJ1-2, the complete variable domain reads DAGVTQSPTHLIKTRGQQVTLRCSPKSGHDTVSWYQQALGQGPQFIFQYYEEEERQRGNFPDRFSGHQFPNYSSELNVNALLLGDSALYLCASSPGQGRNYGYTFGSGTRLTVV.

V is TRBV5-1 and J is TRBJ1-4, with D maybe TRBD1 (5 bases). This CDR3 region has 13 residues. V was pared by 7 bases and J by 5 bases, with 12 bases between. Germline V gene sequence: CDR1 SGHRS, CDR2 YFSETQ. Here the CDR3 reads CASAVGGNEKLFF. In DNA form, the CDR3 reads TGCGCCAGCGCAGTCGGGGGAAATGAAAAACTGTTTTTT.